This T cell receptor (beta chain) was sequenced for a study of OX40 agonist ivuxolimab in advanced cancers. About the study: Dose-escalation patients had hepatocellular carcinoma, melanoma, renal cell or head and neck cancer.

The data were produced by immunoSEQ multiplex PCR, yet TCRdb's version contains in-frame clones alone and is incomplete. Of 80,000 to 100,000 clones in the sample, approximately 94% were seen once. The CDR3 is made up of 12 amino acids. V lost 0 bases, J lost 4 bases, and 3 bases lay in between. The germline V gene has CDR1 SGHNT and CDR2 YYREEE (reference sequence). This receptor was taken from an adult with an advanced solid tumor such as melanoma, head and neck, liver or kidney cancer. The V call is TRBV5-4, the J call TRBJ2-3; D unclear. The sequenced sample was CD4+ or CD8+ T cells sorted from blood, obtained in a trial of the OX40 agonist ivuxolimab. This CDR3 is CASSLEADTQYF. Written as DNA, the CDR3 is TGTGCCAGCAGCTTGGAGGCAGATACGCAGTATTTT. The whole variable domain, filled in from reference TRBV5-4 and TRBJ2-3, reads ETGVTQSPTHLIKTRGQQVTLRCSSQSGHNTVSWYQQALGQGPQFIFQYYREEENGRGNFPPRFSGLQFPNYSSELNVNALELDDSALYLCASSLEADTQYFGPGTRLTVL.